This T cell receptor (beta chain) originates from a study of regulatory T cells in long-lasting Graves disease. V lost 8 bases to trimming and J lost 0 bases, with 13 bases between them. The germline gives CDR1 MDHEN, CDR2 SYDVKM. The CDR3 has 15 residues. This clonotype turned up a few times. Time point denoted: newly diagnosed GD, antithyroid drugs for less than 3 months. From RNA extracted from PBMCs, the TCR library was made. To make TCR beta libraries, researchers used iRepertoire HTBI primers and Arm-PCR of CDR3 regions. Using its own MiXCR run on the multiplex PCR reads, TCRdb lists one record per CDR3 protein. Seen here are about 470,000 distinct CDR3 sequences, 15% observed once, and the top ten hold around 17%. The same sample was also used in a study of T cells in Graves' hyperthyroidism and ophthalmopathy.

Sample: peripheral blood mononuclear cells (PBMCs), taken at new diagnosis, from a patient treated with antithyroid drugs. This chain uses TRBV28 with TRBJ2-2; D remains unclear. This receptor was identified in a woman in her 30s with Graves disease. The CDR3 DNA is TGTGCCAGCGAAACCCAGCCGTCGAACACCGGGGAGCTGTTTTTT. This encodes CASETQPSNTGELFF. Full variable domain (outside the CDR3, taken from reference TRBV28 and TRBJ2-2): DVKVTQSSRYLVKRTGEKVFLECVQDMDHENMFWYRQDPGLGLRLIYFSYDVKMKEKGDIPEGYSVSREKKERFSLILESASTNQTSMYLCASETQPSNTGELFFGEGSRLTVL.